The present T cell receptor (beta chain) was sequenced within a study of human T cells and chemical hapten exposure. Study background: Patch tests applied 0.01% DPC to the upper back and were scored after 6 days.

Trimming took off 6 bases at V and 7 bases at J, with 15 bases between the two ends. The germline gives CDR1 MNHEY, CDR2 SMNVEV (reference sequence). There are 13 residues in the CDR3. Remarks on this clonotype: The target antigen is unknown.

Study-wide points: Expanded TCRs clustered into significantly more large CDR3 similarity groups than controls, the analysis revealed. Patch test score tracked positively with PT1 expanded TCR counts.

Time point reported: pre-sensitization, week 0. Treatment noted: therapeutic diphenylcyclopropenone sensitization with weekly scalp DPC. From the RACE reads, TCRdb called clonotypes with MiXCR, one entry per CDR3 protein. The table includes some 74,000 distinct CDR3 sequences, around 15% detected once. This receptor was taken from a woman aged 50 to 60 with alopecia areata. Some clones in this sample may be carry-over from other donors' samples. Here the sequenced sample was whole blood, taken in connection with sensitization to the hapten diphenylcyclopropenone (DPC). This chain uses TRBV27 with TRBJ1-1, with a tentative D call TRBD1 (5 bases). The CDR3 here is CASRGDMGFEAFF. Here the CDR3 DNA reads TGTGCCAGCAGGGGGGATATGGGATTTGAAGCTTTCTTT.